These T cell receptor beta chains were read from a single sample in a study of graft-versus-host responses after intestinal transplantation. TCRdb's copy holds only in-frame clones and misses some; the assay was immunoSEQ multiplex PCR. The top ten hold 0.62% of the sample, which has about 51,000 clones, 70% to 90% seen once. Their antigens are not known. This sample comprised unstimulated CD4+ T cells sorted from spleen or lymph node cells, obtained before transplant. The receptors were gathered from a human donor who was the organ donor for an intestinal transplant. Both conserved end residues are part of each CDR3. The order of the fields is V gene, D gene, J gene, clone size, CDR3 DNA, CDR3 protein. D genes are given only for firm matches. Rows give clone size only sometimes, using once, few, many, or a class for an expanded clone.

TRBV4-1	NA	TRBJ2-7	NA	TGCGCCAGCAGCCAAGGATCGTTAGGGGATGGGGAGCAGTACTTC	CASSQGSLGDGEQYF
TRBV19	TRBD1	TRBJ1-5	NA	TGTGCCAGTAGCATCTCCGGGACAGGGGGCAATCAGCCCCAGCATTTT	CASSISGTGGNQPQHF
TRBV9	TRBD2	TRBJ2-5	NA	TGTGCCAGCAGTCGGACTAGCGGGAGTGGAGAGACCCAGTACTTC	CASSRTSGSGETQYF
TRBV4-2	TRBD2	TRBJ2-3	few	TGTGCCAGCAGCCAAGTCGGGACTAGCGGGAGGGATACGCAGTATTTT	CASSQVGTSGRDTQYF
TRBV7-3	NA	TRBJ2-3	few	TGTGCCAGCAGCTTAAGGGCGAGCGGGCTCACAGATACGCAGTATTTT	CASSLRASGLTDTQYF
TRBV5-1	NA	TRBJ2-3	NA	TGCGCCAGCCGAAAGCAGGAGGGGCCGGTAGATACGCAGTATTTT	CASRKQEGPVDTQYF
TRBV2	TRBD1	TRBJ2-2	NA	TGTGCCAGCAGTGAAGTATTTAGGGACAGGGTCCGACCCGGGGAGCTGTTTTTT	CASSEVFRDRVRPGELFF
TRBV28	NA	TRBJ2-5	NA	TGTGCCAGCACCTCTGAGACACTACTACACGGGAGACGCGAGACCCAGTACTTC	CASTSETLLHGRRETQYF
TRBV11-1	TRBD1	TRBJ1-6	NA	TGTGCCAGCAGGGGGACAGATAATTCACCCCTCCACTTT	CASRGTDNSPLHF
TRBV2	NA	TRBJ2-7	NA	TGTGCCAGCAGCAGAACATACGAGCAGTACTTC	CASSRTYEQYF
TRBV2	TRBD1	TRBJ1-1	NA	TGTGCCAGCAGGGGGACAGGGCGGATCGCTTTCTTT	CASRGTGRIAFF
TRBV6-5	NA	TRBJ2-7	once	TGTGCCAGCAGAAGAGGTGCCTCAGGGGACGAGCAGTACTTC	CASRRGASGDEQYF
TRBV28	NA	TRBJ2-7	NA	TGTGCCAGCAGCCTCCGACGGGGCGAGCAGTACTTC	CASSLRRGEQYF
TRBV11-2	NA	TRBJ2-7	NA	TGTGCCAGCAGCTCACCTATCCGGGACATCTCTAACTACGAGCAGTACTTC	CASSSPIRDISNYEQYF
TRBV7-9	TRBD2	TRBJ2-3	NA	TGTGCCAGCAGCCGTCTAGCGGGAGAAGCAGATACGCAGTATTTT	CASSRLAGEADTQYF
TRBV19	NA	TRBJ2-7	NA	TGTGCCACCTACCGTCCTGGGACTTATTTCTACGAGCAGTACTTC	CATYRPGTYFYEQYF
TRBV5-4	NA	TRBJ2-1	NA	TGTGCCAGCAGCTCCCGACAGGAGAGCTCCTACAATGAGCAGTTCTTC	CASSSRQESSYNEQFF
TRBV4-2	TRBD2	TRBJ2-2	NA	TGTGCCAGCAGCCAAGTAGCGGGGGCGGGAGCCGGGGAGCTGTTTTTT	CASSQVAGAGAGELFF
TRBV4-3	TRBD2	TRBJ2-7	NA	TGCGCCAGCAGCCAAGAGGCGGGAGGGCCCAACGAGCAGTACTTC	CASSQEAGGPNEQYF
TRBV25-1	TRBD1	TRBJ1-2	NA	TGTGCCAGCAGTGCCTATGGACAGGGATATGGCTACACCTTC	CASSAYGQGYGYTF
TRBV5-6	NA	TRBJ1-1	few	TGTGCCAGCAGCTCCCTTCGGGGTTACACTGAAGCTTTCTTT	CASSSLRGYTEAFF